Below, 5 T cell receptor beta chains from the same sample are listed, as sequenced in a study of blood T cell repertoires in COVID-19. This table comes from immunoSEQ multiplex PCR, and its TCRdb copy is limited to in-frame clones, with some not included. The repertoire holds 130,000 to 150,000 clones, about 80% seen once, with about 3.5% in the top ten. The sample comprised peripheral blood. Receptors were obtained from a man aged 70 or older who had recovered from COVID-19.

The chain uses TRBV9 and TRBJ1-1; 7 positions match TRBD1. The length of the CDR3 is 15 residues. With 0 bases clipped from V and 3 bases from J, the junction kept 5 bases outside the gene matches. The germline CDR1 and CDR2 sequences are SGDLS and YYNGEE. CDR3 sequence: CASSVGFTGDTEAFF. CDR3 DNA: TGTGCCAGCAGCGTAGGGTTTACAGGGGACACTGAAGCTTTCTTT.

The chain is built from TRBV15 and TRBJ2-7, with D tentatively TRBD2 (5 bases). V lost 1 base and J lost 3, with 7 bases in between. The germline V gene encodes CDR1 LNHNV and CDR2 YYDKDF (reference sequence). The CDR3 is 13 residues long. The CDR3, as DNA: TGTGCCACCAGCAGAGGTCGGGGCTACGAGCAGTACTTC. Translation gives CATSRGRGYEQYF.

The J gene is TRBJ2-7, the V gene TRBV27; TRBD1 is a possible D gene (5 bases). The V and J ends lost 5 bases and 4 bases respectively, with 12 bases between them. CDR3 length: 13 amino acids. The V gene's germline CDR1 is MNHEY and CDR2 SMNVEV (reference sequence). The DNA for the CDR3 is TGTGCCAGCAGTCGCCAGGGATCTTACGAGCAGTACTTC. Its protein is CASSRQGSYEQYF.

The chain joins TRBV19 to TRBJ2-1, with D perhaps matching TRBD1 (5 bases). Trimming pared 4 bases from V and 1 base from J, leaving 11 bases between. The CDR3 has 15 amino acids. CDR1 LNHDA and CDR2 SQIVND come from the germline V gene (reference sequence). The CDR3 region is CASSSRVGSYNEQFF. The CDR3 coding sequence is TGTGCCAGTAGTAGCAGGGTTGGATCCTACAATGAGCAGTTCTTC.

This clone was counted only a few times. For the CDR3, the DNA is TGTGCCAGCAGGACCCCACGGGGAGCCTACGAGCAGTACTTC. It specifies CASRTPRGAYEQYF. This chain links TRBV11-2 with TRBJ2-7; weak D call: TRBD2 (5 bases). The length of the CDR3 is 14 residues. Germline lookup yields CDR1 SGHAT and CDR2 FQNNGV. The V end lost 6 bases, the J end lost 2 bases, and 14 bases lay between the germline ends.